The 27 T cell receptor beta chains below come from one sample, sequenced in a study of beta chain features in type 1 diabetes. Expressed TCRB transcripts were sequenced because the isolated RNA had all been reverse transcribed beforehand. TCRdb's table, derived via immunoSEQ multiplex PCR, lists solely in-frame clones and lacks some. The sample lists fewer than 250,000 clones; around 14% were seen once. Source material: naive CD4+ T cells from blood. The receptors stem from a woman aged 40 to 50 in good health.

The table lists this clone with a few counts. The V gene is TRBV18, the J gene TRBJ1-2; 8 bases align to TRBD1. The length of the CDR3 is 15 residues. V was pared by 1 base and J by 4 bases, with 5 bases of the junction left unmatched. Germline V gene lookup returns CDR1 KGHSH and CDR2 LQKENI. CDR3 loop: CASSPLGQGLYGYTF. CDR3 in DNA: TGTGCCAGCTCACCACTTGGACAGGGACTCTATGGCTACACCTTC.

The chain has TRBV5-1 and TRBJ2-3, with D maybe TRBD1 (6 bases). CDR3 length equals 16 residues. Germline V gives CDR1 SGHRS, CDR2 YFSETQ. The ends were cut back, 4 bases at V and 1 base at J, with 16 bases in the middle. CDR3 sequence reads: CASSPARDTGTDTQYF. The CDR3 nucleotides are TGCGCCAGCAGCCCAGCCAGGGACACTGGCACAGATACGCAGTATTTT.

This clone occurred a few times. The rearrangement joins TRBV19 to TRBJ2-5; maybe TRBD2 (5 bases). Trimming stripped 11 bases from V and 4 bases from J, with 20 bases between. The CDR3 loop spans 14 amino acids. CDR1 LNHDA and CDR2 SQIVND come from the germline V gene (reference sequence). The CDR3 reads CASGPGIILETQYF. The CDR3 DNA reads as TGTGCCTCCGGCCCGGGGATAATATTAGAGACCCAGTACTTC.

In its sample, this clone was seen a few times. The chain joins TRBV5-5 to TRBJ1-5; D ambiguous. The CDR3 has 13 residues. V lost 1 base and J 10 bases, leaving 12 bases between the germline ends. CDR1 is SGHKS, CDR2 YYEKEE, per germline (reference sequence). CDR3 amino acids: CASSLRGDIPQHF. CDR3 nucleotides: TGTGCCAGCAGCTTGCGGGGAGACATTCCCCAGCATTTT.

The chain employs TRBV5-5 and TRBJ2-1; 9 positions agree with TRBD2. This CDR3 region has 15 residues. The germline gives CDR1 SGHKS, CDR2 YYEKEE (reference sequence). Trimming cost V 0 bases and J 7 bases; bases outside gene matches: 5. The CDR3 DNA follows: TGTGCCAGCAGCTTGGACCTAGCGGGGATTAATGAGCAGTTCTTC. Residues: CASSLDLAGINEQFF.

The chain joins TRBV6-6 to TRBJ1-1; a weak D match, TRBD1 (5 bases). V was pared by 6 bases and J by 5 bases, with 13 bases between. This CDR3 has 13 residues. The germline V gene has CDR1 MNHNY and CDR2 SVGAGI (reference sequence). The CDR3 DNA reads TGTGCCAGCAGCGACGCAGGGTTAACTGAAGCTTTCTTT. Translated: CASSDAGLTEAFF.

The V and J genes are TRBV19 and TRBJ2-3, with 7 bases fitting TRBD1. The CDR3 length is 14 residues. Looked up from germline, CDR1 is LNHDA and CDR2 is SQIVND (reference sequence). Trimming at V came to 6 bases and at J to 5 bases, leaving 8 bases not matched to a gene. CDR3 sequence: CASRTGIVEDTQYF. CDR3 nucleotide sequence: TGTGCCAGTAGGACAGGGATTGTCGAAGATACGCAGTATTTT.

Only a few counts were recorded for this clone. This chain uses TRBV7-9 with TRBJ2-3, with 9 positions matching TRBD2. The CDR3 runs 17 residues. Trimming cost V 2 bases and J 0 bases; bases outside gene matches: 6. Germline V gene sequence: CDR1 SEHNR, CDR2 FQNEAQ (reference sequence). The CDR3 DNA reads as TGTGCCAGCAGCTTAACGACTAGCGGAACTAGCACAGATACGCAGTATTTT. It is translated as CASSLTTSGTSTDTQYF.

This clone appeared a few times. The chain combines TRBV11-2 with TRBJ1-6; 7 nucleotides match TRBD1. Trimming at V came to 5 bases and at J to 5 bases, leaving 6 bases not matched to a gene. Germline V gene data show CDR1 as SGHAT and CDR2 as FQNNGV. The CDR3 consists of 15 residues. CDR3 region: CASSPRGRHNSPLHF. The CDR3 region has the DNA TGTGCCAGCAGCCCCAGGGGGAGGCATAATTCACCCCTCCACTTT.

CDR3 coding DNA: TGTGCCAGCAGCCGGGGCTCTGGGGCCAACGTCCTGACTTTC. Its protein product is CASSRGSGANVLTF. The genes are TRBV7-6 and TRBJ2-6; a weak D match, TRBD2 (5 bases). Germline V gene data show CDR1 as SGHVS and CDR2 as FNYEAQ. Trimming stripped 5 bases from V and 0 bases from J, with 5 bases between. The CDR3 is 14 amino acids.

V and J are TRBV6-5 and TRBJ1-3; D unresolved. Germline values: CDR1 MNHEY, CDR2 SVGAGI. The CDR3 has 15 residues. Trimming left V 0 bases short and J 4 bases short, with 10 bases between. In DNA form, the CDR3 reads TGTGCCAGCAGTTACTCGAGAGGGCCAGGAAACACCATATATTTT. As protein: CASSYSRGPGNTIYF.

The chain combines TRBV18 with TRBJ2-3; perhaps TRBD2 as D (5 bases). This CDR3 is built from 19 residues. Germline values: CDR1 KGHSH, CDR2 LQKENI. V was shortened by 1 base and J by 5 bases, with 25 bases between the two germline ends. As DNA, the CDR3 is TGTGCCAGCTCACCACTCCCACCGTCCGGGATCCGGATGGGAGATACGCAGTATTTT. Amino acids: CASSPLPPSGIRMGDTQYF.

This rearrangement joins TRBV7-8 to TRBJ2-7; tentative D call: TRBD1 (6 bases). V was shortened by 5 bases and J by 4 bases, with 18 bases between the two germline ends. The CDR3 is 15 amino acids. Germline V lookup: CDR1 SGHVS, CDR2 FQNEAQ. The CDR3 coding sequence is TGTGCCAGCAGCCGGCCACAGGGATCGGGGTACGAGCAGTACTTC. This codes for CASSRPQGSGYEQYF.

The gene calls are TRBV19 and TRBJ2-1; 10 bases match TRBD1. The germline gives CDR1 LNHDA, CDR2 SQIVND (reference sequence). This CDR3 comprises 19 residues. The V gene end was trimmed by 5 bases and the J gene end by 2 bases; junction bases not matched to a gene: 15. The CDR3 loop is CASSQDGTGVYGPYNEQFF. Written as DNA, the CDR3 is TGTGCCAGTAGTCAAGACGGGACAGGGGTTTATGGGCCCTACAATGAGCAGTTCTTC. Full variable domain (remainder filled in from reference TRBV19 and TRBJ2-1): DGGITQSPKYLFRKEGQNVTLSCEQNLNHDAMYWYRQDPGQGLRLIYYSQIVNDFQKGDIAEGYSVSREKKESFPLTVTSAQKNPTAFYLCASSQDGTGVYGPYNEQFFGPGTRLTVL.

The V gene is TRBV7-2, the J gene TRBJ1-5, with 7 bases fitting TRBD1. The CDR3 is 15 residues long. After removal of 4 bases from V and 4 bases from J, the junction contained 7 bases not matched to a gene. Germline V gene lookup returns CDR1 SGHTA and CDR2 FQGNSA. The CDR3 region has the DNA TGTGCCAGCAGCTCGAGACAGGGTTGGAATCAGCCCCAGCATTTT. Translation gives CASSSRQGWNQPQHF. The variable domain in full, completed from reference TRBV7-2 and TRBJ1-5, reads GAGVSQSPSNKVTEKGKDVELRCDPISGHTALYWYRQSLGQGLEFLIYFQGNSAPDKSGLPSDRFSAERTGGSVSTLTIQRTQQEDSAVYLCASSSRQGWNQPQHFGDGTRLSIL.

This clone has only a few counts. CDR3 nucleotide sequence: TGCGCCAGCAGCCAACTGCGGTTTGAGACCCAGTACTTC. This encodes CASSQLRFETQYF. The chain is built from TRBV4-3 and TRBJ2-5; unclear D gene. The CDR3 has 13 amino acids. V was shortened by 2 bases and J by 5 bases, with 9 bases between the two germline ends. Looked up from germline, CDR1 is LGHNA and CDR2 is YSLEER.

This chain links TRBV6-5 with TRBJ2-5; 7 bases align to TRBD2. The CDR3 is 14 residues long. The trim removed 5 bases at V and 2 bases at J, leaving 5 bases unmatched. The V gene's germline CDR1 is MNHEY and CDR2 SVGAGI. The CDR3 sequence: CASSQLAEQETQYF. Written as DNA, the CDR3 is TGTGCCAGCAGTCAGCTAGCGGAGCAAGAGACCCAGTACTTC.

The rearrangement joins TRBV6-6 to TRBJ1-3, with D uncertain. Trimming left V 11 bases short and J 4 bases short, with 18 bases between. Germline V gene lookup returns CDR1 MNHNY and CDR2 SVGAGI (reference sequence). The CDR3 sequence is 14 residues long. The CDR3 sequence: CAGGEGVRGNTIYF. CDR3 coding DNA: TGTGCCGGCGGCGAAGGCGTCCGGGGAAACACCATATATTTT.

This clone was detected only a few times. The genes are TRBV9 and TRBJ2-4; 11 positions agree with TRBD2. Germline trimming cut 0 bases from V and 3 bases from J; bases unmatched to any gene: 8. Germline CDR1 and CDR2: SGDLS and YYNGEE. The CDR3 spans 18 residues. The DNA of the CDR3 is TGTGCCAGCAGCGTAGGGCTAGCGGGGGGTGAACGCAAAAACATTCAGTACTTC. This encodes CASSVGLAGGERKNIQYF. The full variable domain, in which reference TRBV9 and TRBJ2-4 provide the parts outside the CDR3, is DSGVTQTPKHLITATGQRVTLRCSPRSGDLSVYWYQQSLDQGLQFLIQYYNGEERAKGNILERFSAQQFPDLHSELNLSSLELGDSALYFCASSVGLAGGERKNIQYFGAGTRLSVL.

This sequence joins TRBV5-1 and TRBJ1-1; D possibly corresponds to TRBD1 (6 bases). V lost 4 bases and J lost 0, with 16 bases in between. The CDR3 runs 16 residues. Germline CDR1 reads SGHRS; CDR2 reads YFSETQ. The CDR3 here is CASSPAPDRMNTEAFF. The CDR3 coding sequence is TGCGCCAGCAGCCCTGCCCCGGACAGAATGAACACTGAAGCTTTCTTT.

This clone was picked up a small number of times. V usage is TRBV18 and J usage is TRBJ2-5, with 13 bases fitting TRBD2. CDR1 is KGHSH and CDR2 is LQKENI in the germline V gene. The CDR3 runs 16 residues. The trim removed 4 bases at V and 2 bases at J, leaving 4 bases unmatched. CDR3 coding DNA: TGTGCCAGCTCACACAGACTAGCGGGAGGACAAGAGACCCAGTACTTC. Translated, it gives CASSHRLAGGQETQYF.

The chain has TRBV4-1 and TRBJ1-5; D unresolved. Germline V gene lookup returns CDR1 MGHRA and CDR2 YSYEKL. V shed 2 bases and J shed 9 bases, with 14 bases lying between them. This CDR3 spans 14 amino acids. DNA for the CDR3: TGCGCCAGCAGCCAACGGGGAGCCACCCGGCCCCAGCATTTT. As protein: CASSQRGATRPQHF.

This clone was seen only a few times. This chain links TRBV19 with TRBJ2-7, with D possibly TRBD1 on 5 matching bases. V lost 4 bases to trimming and J lost 4 bases, with 20 bases between them. CDR1 is LNHDA, CDR2 SQIVND, per germline (reference sequence). The length of the CDR3 is 16 residues. The CDR3, as DNA: TGTGCCAGTAGTAGGACAAGGAATACGCTGGGATACGAGCAGTACTTC. Protein product: CASSRTRNTLGYEQYF.

The chain couples TRBV11-2 to TRBJ1-3; D is unclear. There are 15 residues in the CDR3. Per germline, CDR1 SGHAT and CDR2 FQNNGV. V was pared by 0 bases and J by 1 base, with 7 bases between. The CDR3 protein is CASSLESQSGNTIYF. The CDR3 nucleotides read TGTGCCAGCAGCTTAGAGTCCCAGTCTGGAAACACCATATATTTT.

V is TRBV5-1 and J is TRBJ2-5; 11 bases match TRBD2. Unmatched junction bases numbered 4, after V lost 4 bases and J lost 2 bases. Germline V gene lookup returns CDR1 SGHRS and CDR2 YFSETQ. The CDR3 extends over 15 amino acids. This CDR3 is CASSPGLADQETQYF. CDR3 nucleotide sequence: TGCGCCAGCAGCCCGGGACTAGCGGATCAAGAGACCCAGTACTTC. Full variable domain (outside the CDR3, taken from reference TRBV5-1 and TRBJ2-5): KAGVTQTPRYLIKTRGQQVTLSCSPISGHRSVSWYQQTPGQGLQFLFEYFSETQRNKGNFPGRFSGRQFSNSRSEMNVSTLELGDSALYLCASSPGLADQETQYFGPGTRLLVL.

Only a few counts were recorded for this clone. The rearrangement uses TRBV2 and TRBJ2-3; 7 nucleotides agree with TRBD2. Germline CDR1 and CDR2: SNHLY and FYNNEI. Trimming cost V 2 bases and J 2 bases; bases outside gene matches: 7. CDR3 length: 16 residues. CDR3 nucleotide sequence: TGTGCCAGCAGTGAAACGGTGGGGGGGATCACAGATACGCAGTATTTT. Protein: CASSETVGGITDTQYF.

This clone has a handful of counts. The chain recombines TRBV27 with TRBJ2-7; TRBD2 aligns across 14 bases. The length of the CDR3 is 15 residues. J lost 2 bases, V lost 7 bases, and 4 bases had no gene match. CDR1 is MNHEY, CDR2 SMNVEV, per germline (reference sequence). CDR3 loop: CASTTTSGGAYEQYF. The CDR3 DNA reads TGTGCCAGCACGACGACTAGCGGGGGGGCCTACGAGCAGTACTTC.